This TCR beta chain originates from a study of graft-versus-host responses after intestinal transplantation. Background on the study: Each recipient received a multivisceral, liver-intestinal, or isolated intestinal graft.

Points on this clone: As yet, its antigen is unknown.

TCRdb's table, derived via immunoSEQ multiplex PCR, lists solely in-frame clones and lacks some. The table has under 150,000 clones, around 93% seen once. The V gene's germline CDR1 is MDHEN and CDR2 SYDVKM. The CDR3 spans 14 residues. V was pared by 3 bases and J by 5 bases, with 7 bases of the junction left unmatched. Study outcomes and limitations: High graft-versus-host to host-versus-graft clonal ratios were found in allografts of patients who had graft-donor T cell macrochimerism. Analysis identified GvH clones in recipient marrow, with some appearing first in ileum or blood. With peak circulating GvH clone levels came an association with early post-transplant HvG declines.

This clonotype was sampled from a human donor who received an intestinal transplant. The chain employs TRBV28 and TRBJ2-7; 7 bases agree with TRBD1. Sequences were derived from unstimulated CD4+ T cells sorted from spleen or lymph node cells, sampled before intestinal transplant. CDR3 DNA sequence: TGTGCCAGCAGTTTGCACAGGGGAAGGGACGAGCAGTACTTC. This encodes CASSLHRGRDEQYF.